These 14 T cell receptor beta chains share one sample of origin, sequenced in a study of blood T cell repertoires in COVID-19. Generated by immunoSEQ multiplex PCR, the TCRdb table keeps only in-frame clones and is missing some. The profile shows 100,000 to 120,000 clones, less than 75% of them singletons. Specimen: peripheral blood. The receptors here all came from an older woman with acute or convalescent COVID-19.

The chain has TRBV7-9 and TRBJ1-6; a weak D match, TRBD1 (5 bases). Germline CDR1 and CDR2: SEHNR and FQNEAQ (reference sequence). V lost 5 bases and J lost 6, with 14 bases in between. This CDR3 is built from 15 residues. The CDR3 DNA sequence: TGTGCCAGCAGCCCCAGGGTCGAGGCTAATTCACCCCTCCACTTT. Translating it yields CASSPRVEANSPLHF.

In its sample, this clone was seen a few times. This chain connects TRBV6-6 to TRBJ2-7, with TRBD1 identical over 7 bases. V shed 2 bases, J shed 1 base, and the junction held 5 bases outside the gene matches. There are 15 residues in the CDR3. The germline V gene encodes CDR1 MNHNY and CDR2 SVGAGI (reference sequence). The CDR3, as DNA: TGTGCCAGCAGTTACCGGGACAGCTTTTCCTACGAGCAGTACTTC. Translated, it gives CASSYRDSFSYEQYF.

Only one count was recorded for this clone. The CDR3 here is CASSSGTSQETQYF. Here the CDR3 DNA reads TGCGCCAGCAGCTCGGGGACTAGTCAAGAGACCCAGTACTTC. The rearrangement joins TRBV5-1 to TRBJ2-5, with TRBD2 matching over 8 bases. In germline, CDR1 is SGHRS, CDR2 YFSETQ. The V and J ends lost 3 bases and 2 bases, in that order; junction bases with no gene match: 3. The CDR3 has 14 residues.

This CDR3 is CASRTSGRQETQYF. The CDR3 coding sequence is TGTGCCAGCAGGACTAGCGGGAGACAAGAGACCCAGTACTTC. The V call is TRBV6-5, the J call TRBJ2-5; 12 positions agree with TRBD2. The germline V gene has CDR1 MNHEY and CDR2 SVGAGI. This CDR3 is built from 14 residues. V trimming: 6 bases; J trimming: 2 bases; junction bases outside the gene matches: 1.

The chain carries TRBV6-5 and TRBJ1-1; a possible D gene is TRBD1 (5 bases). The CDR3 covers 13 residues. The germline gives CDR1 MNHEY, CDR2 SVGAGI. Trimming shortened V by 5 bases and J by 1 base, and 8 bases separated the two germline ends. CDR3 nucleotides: TGTGCCAGCAGTACCGGACAGAACACTGAAGCTTTCTTT. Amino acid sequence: CASSTGQNTEAFF.

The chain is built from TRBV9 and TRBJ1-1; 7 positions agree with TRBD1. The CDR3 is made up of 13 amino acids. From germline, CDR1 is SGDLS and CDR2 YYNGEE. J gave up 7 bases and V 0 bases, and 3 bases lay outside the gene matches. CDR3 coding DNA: TGTGCCAGCAGCGTAGGAAACAGGGGTGAAGCTTTCTTT. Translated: CASSVGNRGEAFF.

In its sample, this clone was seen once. The DNA of the CDR3 is TGTGCCAGCAGCTTAGCGGGGCGACACACAGATACGCAGTATTTT. Translating gives CASSLAGRHTDTQYF. This sequence joins TRBV7-3 and TRBJ2-3; D perhaps matches TRBD2 (6 bases). The V and J ends lost 2 bases and 2 bases respectively, with 11 bases between them. This CDR3 spans 15 amino acids. Germline V CDR1 and CDR2: SGHTA, FQGTGA.

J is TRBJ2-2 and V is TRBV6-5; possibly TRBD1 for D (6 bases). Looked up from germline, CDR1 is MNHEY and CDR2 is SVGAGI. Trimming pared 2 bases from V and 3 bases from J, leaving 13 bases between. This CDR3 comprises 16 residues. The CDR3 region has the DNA TGTGCCAGCAGTTACCCACAGGGAAGAGACACCGGGGAGCTGTTTTTT. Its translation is CASSYPQGRDTGELFF.

The CDR3 bases are TGTGCCAGCAGGGTCCTGAACAGGGGCCGGTCCGGGGAGACCCAGTACTTC. This codes for CASRVLNRGRSGETQYF. V usage is TRBV5-6 and J usage is TRBJ2-5, with 7 positions matching TRBD1. Trimming cost V 5 bases and J 5 bases; bases outside gene matches: 18. CDR3 length: 17 amino acids. CDR1 is SGHDT and CDR2 is YYEEEE in the germline V gene.

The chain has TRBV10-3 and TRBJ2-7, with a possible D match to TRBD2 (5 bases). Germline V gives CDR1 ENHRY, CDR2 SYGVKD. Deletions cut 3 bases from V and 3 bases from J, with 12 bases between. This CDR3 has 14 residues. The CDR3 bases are TGTGCCATCAGTGACGCTACCGGGAACTACGAGCAGTACTTC. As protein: CAISDATGNYEQYF.

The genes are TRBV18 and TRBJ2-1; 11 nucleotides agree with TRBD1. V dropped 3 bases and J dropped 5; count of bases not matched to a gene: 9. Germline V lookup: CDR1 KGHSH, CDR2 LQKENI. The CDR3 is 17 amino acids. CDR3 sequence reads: CASSPISGTGGNNEQFF. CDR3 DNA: TGTGCCAGCTCACCTATCTCCGGGACAGGGGGAAACAATGAGCAGTTCTTC.

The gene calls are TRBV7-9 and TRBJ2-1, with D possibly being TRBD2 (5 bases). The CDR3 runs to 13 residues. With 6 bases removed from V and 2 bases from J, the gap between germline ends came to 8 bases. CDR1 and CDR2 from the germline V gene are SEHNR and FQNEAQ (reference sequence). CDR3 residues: CASSSGAYNEQFF. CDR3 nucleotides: TGTGCCAGCAGTTCCGGGGCCTACAATGAGCAGTTCTTC.

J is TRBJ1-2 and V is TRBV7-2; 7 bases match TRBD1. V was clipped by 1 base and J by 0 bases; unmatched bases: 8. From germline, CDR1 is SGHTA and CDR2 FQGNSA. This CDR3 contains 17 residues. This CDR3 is CASSLDRTGATNYGYTF. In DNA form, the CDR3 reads TGTGCCAGCAGCTTAGATCGGACAGGCGCAACTAACTATGGCTACACCTTC.

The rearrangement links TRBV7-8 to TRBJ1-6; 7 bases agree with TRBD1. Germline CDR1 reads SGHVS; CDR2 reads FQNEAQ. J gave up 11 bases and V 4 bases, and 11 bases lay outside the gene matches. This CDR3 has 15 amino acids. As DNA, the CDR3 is TGTGCCAGCAGCTCTCAGGACAGGTTCAGTACACCCCTCCACTTT. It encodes CASSSQDRFSTPLHF.